The 20 T cell receptor beta chains below come from one sample, sequenced in a study of post-analysis software for immune sequencing data. Study-level findings and limits: Included in a set of roughly five TRBV segments more frequent in patients than controls were TRBV5-6, TRBV5-1 and TRBV20-1.

These receptors' antigens are unknown. Unique molecular identifiers had been added to the TCR beta cDNA libraries. MiXCR, applied by TCRdb to the PCR reads, yields one record per CDR3 protein. The sample has some 890,000 distinct CDR3 sequences, approximately 50% seen once. The sample comprised blood. These receptors were taken from a girl between 10 and 17 years old with multiple sclerosis.

V and J are TRBV4-1 and TRBJ1-4; no firm D call. Per the germline V gene, CDR1 is MGHRA and CDR2 is YSYEKL. V lost 3 bases and J 0 bases, leaving 5 bases between the germline ends. CDR3 length: 14 amino acids. The DNA of the CDR3 is TGCGCCAGCAGCCAGGCGGCAACTAATGAAAAACTGTTTTTT. It specifies CASSQAATNEKLFF.

CDR3 sequence reads: CASSLLAGGLGAGANVLTF. CDR3 coding DNA: TGCGCCAGCAGCTTGCTAGCGGGAGGACTGGGTGCTGGGGCCAACGTCCTGACTTTC. The chain couples TRBV5-1 to TRBJ2-6, with 11 positions matching TRBD2. From germline, CDR1 is SGHRS and CDR2 YFSETQ. This CDR3 contains 19 residues. V trimming: 1 base; J trimming: 2 bases; junction bases outside the gene matches: 8.

The V and J genes are TRBV20-1 and TRBJ2-3; no clear D. CDR1 is DFQATT and CDR2 is SNEGSKA in the germline V gene (reference sequence). Between the trimmed V and J ends, which lost 6 bases and 4 bases, there was a span of 14 bases. This CDR3 is 13 amino acids long. CDR3 protein: CSANPVISDTQYF. CDR3 nucleotides: TGCAGTGCGAACCCGGTTATCTCAGATACGCAGTATTTT.

The chain employs TRBV5-1 and TRBJ1-2, with a weak D call TRBD1 (5 bases). Trimming stripped 3 bases from V and 3 bases from J, with 15 bases between. The CDR3 has 15 amino acids. In germline, CDR1 is SGHRS, CDR2 YFSETQ. CDR3 nucleotide sequence: TGCGCCAGCAGCTACGGGGCGCCAGGGTACTATGGCTACACCTTC. Amino acid sequence: CASSYGAPGYYGYTF.

The V and J genes are TRBV27 and TRBJ2-5; 14 positions match TRBD2. The V segment lost 4 bases and the J segment 5 bases; nucleotides outside the gene matches: 9. Germline V gives CDR1 MNHEY, CDR2 SMNVEV (reference sequence). This CDR3 comprises 17 residues. The chain's CDR3 is CASSSLTSGRAGETQYF. CDR3 DNA: TGTGCCAGCAGTTCTCTGACTAGCGGGAGGGCCGGTGAGACCCAGTACTTC.

Remarks on this clonotype: Compared with germline, one end of the junction differs, possibly owing to a read error. The rearrangement joins TRBV12-3 or TRBV12-4 to TRBJ2-7; no clear D. This CDR3 has 12 amino acids. The DNA for the CDR3 is TGTGCCAGCAGTTTAGCAATCCACGAGCAGTGCTTC. This codes for CASSLAIHEQCF.

This chain connects TRBV20-1 to TRBJ2-3, with D perhaps TRBD1 or TRBD2 (6 bases each). This CDR3 has 14 amino acids. Looked up from germline, CDR1 is DFQATT and CDR2 is SNEGSKA (reference sequence). V was pared by 4 bases and J by 6 bases, with 17 bases between. The CDR3 DNA reads TGCAGTGCTATGGTGGGGGGCCCCCGGGATACGCAGTATTTT. Its translation is CSAMVGGPRDTQYF.

This clonotype came up a few times. This rearrangement joins TRBV20-1 to TRBJ2-7; TRBD1 or TRBD2 may be the D gene (5 bases each). Germline V gene lookup returns CDR1 DFQATT and CDR2 SNEGSKA (reference sequence). V gave up 6 bases and J gave up 4 bases, with 13 bases separating them. The CDR3 spans 12 residues. CDR3 coding DNA: TGCAGTGCCCGTGGGGGACGGTACGAGCAGTACTTC. This codes for CSARGGRYEQYF.

This sequence joins TRBV20-1 and TRBJ2-5, with 10 bases aligning to TRBD2. Germline V gene sequence: CDR1 DFQATT, CDR2 SNEGSKA (reference sequence). There are 14 residues in the CDR3. V lost 5 bases and J lost 1; bases outside the gene matches: 4. CDR3 amino acids: CSAGRTSGQETQYF. The CDR3 region has the DNA TGCAGTGCTGGGAGGACTAGCGGCCAAGAGACCCAGTACTTC.

This chain joins TRBV29-1 and TRBJ2-3; 11 bases match TRBD2. Trimming at V came to 6 bases and at J to 2 bases, leaving 13 bases not matched to a gene. The CDR3 totals 17 residues. Germline assignment: CDR1 SQVTM and CDR2 ANQGSEA. The CDR3 DNA reads TGCAGCGTGGCAGGGACTAGCGGTTTTCTTTCCACAGATACGCAGTATTTT. This codes for CSVAGTSGFLSTDTQYF.

This sequence joins TRBV5-1 and TRBJ2-1; TRBD2 matches 15 bases. Germline V gene data show CDR1 as SGHRS and CDR2 as YFSETQ. V shed 4 bases, J shed 8 bases, and the junction held 7 bases outside the gene matches. This CDR3 has 16 amino acids. The CDR3 reads CASSTRTSGRGDEQFF. The CDR3, as DNA: TGCGCCAGCAGCACACGGACTAGCGGGAGGGGAGATGAGCAGTTCTTC.

The rearrangement links TRBV5-1 to TRBJ1-4; 8 bases agree with TRBD1. The V segment lost 4 bases and the J segment 1 base; nucleotides outside the gene matches: 6. Germline CDR1 and CDR2: SGHRS and YFSETQ. The CDR3 covers 16 residues. The CDR3 DNA follows: TGCGCCAGCAGCGGAGGGACAGGAGGAACTAATGAAAAACTGTTTTTT. Encoded protein: CASSGGTGGTNEKLFF.

The chain links TRBV12-3 or TRBV12-4 to TRBJ2-7, with 8 bases that match TRBD2. The length of the CDR3 is 14 residues. Germline trimming cut 3 bases from V and 6 bases from J; bases unmatched to any gene: 7. The CDR3 DNA reads as TGTGCCAGCAGTTTCAGGGTAGCGGGAAGCGAGCAGTACTTC. It is translated as CASSFRVAGSEQYF.

This chain links TRBV29-1 with TRBJ1-1; 9 bases are a match to TRBD1. CDR3 length: 12 amino acids. The J segment lost 7 bases and the V segment lost 6 bases, leaving 6 bases of the junction unmatched. Germline V lookup: CDR1 SQVTM, CDR2 ANQGSEA. CDR3 protein: CSVLTGGLEAFF. CDR3 coding DNA: TGCAGCGTGCTAACAGGGGGCCTTGAAGCTTTCTTT.

V and J are TRBV29-1 and TRBJ2-7; D is uncertain. Per the germline V gene, CDR1 is SQVTM and CDR2 is ANQGSEA. There are 14 residues in the CDR3. Trimming took 6 bases from V and 7 from J, leaving 22 bases between them. CDR3 coding DNA: TGCAGCGTGGCGACCCAGCGAGAGTACAATGAGCAGTACTTC. Protein product: CSVATQREYNEQYF.

CDR3 sequence (DNA): TGTGCCAGCAGCTTAGAGGGGTTTCGCAATTCACCCCTCCACTTT. Translation gives CASSLEGFRNSPLHF. The V and J genes are TRBV7-2 and TRBJ1-6; possible D gene TRBD1, 5 bases. Germline V gene data show CDR1 as SGHTA and CDR2 as FQGNSA. The CDR3 has 15 residues. The germline V and J ends were trimmed by 1 base and 7 bases, with 11 bases remaining between them.

This clonotype came up a few times. The V and J genes are TRBV7-9 and TRBJ2-1; TRBD1 is a possible D gene (5 bases). The CDR3 is 15 amino acids. Germline V gene data show CDR1 as SEHNR and CDR2 as FQNEAQ (reference sequence). V was pared by 5 bases and J by 0 bases, with 11 bases between. The CDR3 region has the DNA TGTGCCAGCAGCCCGTACAGGAGCTCCTACAATGAGCAGTTCTTC. Its translation is CASSPYRSSYNEQFF.

V gene TRBV7-2 combines with J gene TRBJ1-4, with 7 bases fitting TRBD1. The CDR3 is 15 residues long. With 5 bases clipped from V and 7 bases from J, the junction kept 10 bases outside the gene matches. Germline-derived CDR1 and CDR2 are SGHTA and FQGNSA. Here the CDR3 reads CASSLDRVGSEKLFF. The CDR3 DNA is TGTGCCAGCAGCCTAGACAGGGTCGGCAGTGAAAAACTGTTTTTT.

The chain has TRBV12-3 or TRBV12-4 and TRBJ1-2; TRBD1 is a possible D gene (6 bases). V was shortened by 6 bases and J by 5 bases, with 19 bases between the two germline ends. The length of the CDR3 is 15 residues. In DNA form, the CDR3 reads TGTGCCAGCAGACCATCGGGACATGTGGGATATGGCTACACCTTC. As protein: CASRPSGHVGYGYTF.

This clonotype came up a few times. The chain employs TRBV5-4 and TRBJ2-7; possibly TRBD1 for D (5 bases). Germline CDR1 SGHNT, CDR2 YYREEE (reference sequence). V lost 0 bases, J lost 10 bases, and 14 bases lay in between. There are 13 residues in the CDR3. DNA of the CDR3: TGTGCCAGCAGCTTGGGGCAGGGTGTGGAACAGTACTTC. Translated, it gives CASSLGQGVEQYF.